This T cell receptor (beta chain) was retrieved from a study of brain T cells in children with intractable seizures. Sequencing was performed with immunoSEQ multiplex PCR; in TCRdb, only in-frame clones are kept and a portion is missing. This sample has 340,000 or so clones; over 85% occur once, and the top ten carry 4.5% to 7%. Time point given: blood from clinic visit 5 months post-surgery; TSC patient then seizure free. Before surgery, patients took at least one anti-epileptic drug. Germline values: CDR1 SGDLS, CDR2 YYNGEE. V shed 4 bases and J shed 11 bases, with 16 bases lying between them. This CDR3 is built from 13 residues.

The sequencing here drew on peripheral blood, taken around 5 months after surgery. The origin of this receptor is a boy under two years old with tuberous sclerosis and intractable seizures. The chain is built from TRBV9 and TRBJ1-5; D ambiguous. CDR3 region: CASSFDTDGAQHF. DNA of the CDR3: TGTGCCAGCAGCTTCGACACGGACGGGGCCCAGCATTTT.